A single sample is the source of the 5 T cell receptor beta chains below, sequenced in a study of cytomegalovirus exposure and HLA in healthy donors (dated by TCRdb to 2017 to 2019). To prepare the library, the immunoSEQ multiplex PCR assay was applied. For the multiplex PCR, a mixture combining 60 forward primers for TCR Vbeta segments and 13 reverse primers for TCR Jbeta segments was used. TCRdb provides this immuneACCESS table in a form limited to in-frame rearrangements. Some clones are lacking; in checked studies, under half of them reflect an unresolved V gene, and why the rest are absent is not known. Recorded for this sample are 120,000 to 150,000 clones; over 60% of them occurred a single time. About 5.3% of the sample lies in the top ten. Sequenced sample: PBMCs. These receptors all come from a woman between 45 and 60 years old in good health and CMV-seronegative.

The rearrangement joins TRBV2 to TRBJ2-7, with 8 nucleotides matching TRBD2. This CDR3 has 15 residues. Germline trimming cut 2 bases from V and 0 bases from J; bases unmatched to any gene: 3. The germline CDR1 and CDR2 sequences are SNHLY and FYNNEI. The CDR3 DNA reads as TGTGCCAGCAGTGAAAGCGGGGGTTCCTCCTACGAGCAGTACTTC. Residues: CASSESGGSSYEQYF.

The chain recombines TRBV2 with TRBJ2-1; the match to TRBD1 covers 9 bases. This CDR3 is built from 13 residues. V was pared by 10 bases and J by 6 bases, with 7 bases of the junction left unmatched. Germline CDR1 reads SNHLY; CDR2 reads FYNNEI. CDR3 region: CATGQGVTNEQFF. The CDR3 DNA follows: TGTGCCACGGGACAGGGAGTTACCAATGAGCAGTTCTTC.

The gene calls are TRBV4-3 and TRBJ2-1, with TRBD2 matching over 8 bases. The CDR3 covers 15 residues. J gave up 4 bases and V 2 bases, and 4 bases lay outside the gene matches. Germline V gene data show CDR1 as LGHNA and CDR2 as YSLEER. CDR3 DNA sequence: TGCGCCAGCAGCCAACTAGCGGGCCTATACAATGAGCAGTTCTTC. This encodes CASSQLAGLYNEQFF.

This clone was seen a handful of times. The junction departs from the called germline gene at one end, perhaps through a read error. This sequence joins TRBV7-7 and TRBJ2-1; the D is unclear. Per germline, CDR1 SSHAT and CDR2 FNYEAQ (reference sequence). The CDR3 covers 14 residues. The CDR3 coding sequence is TGTGCTAGCAGCCTGTCGTGGCCACCAAATGAGCAGTTCTTC. Protein product: CASSLSWPPNEQFF.

This clone was counted only a few times. The rearrangement joins TRBV15 to TRBJ2-2; D is uncertain. This CDR3 comprises 14 residues. Looked up from germline, CDR1 is LNHNV and CDR2 is YYDKDF (reference sequence). The V end was cut by 0 bases, the J end by 6 bases, with 8 bases between. The CDR3 is CATSRDLLSGELFF. CDR3 coding DNA: TGTGCCACCAGCAGAGATCTTTTGTCCGGGGAGCTGTTTTTT.